This TCR beta chain was profiled in a study of blood T cell repertoires in COVID-19. Study-level background: There were acute and convalescent COVID-19 samples, and they came from the United States, Italy and Spain.

The CDR3 sequence is 18 residues long. Germline lookup yields CDR1 MGHRA and CDR2 YSYEKL. V lost 1 base, J lost 3 bases, and 13 bases stayed unmatched. Here immunoSEQ multiplex PCR was the method, and the copy in TCRdb shows in-frame clones only, minus some. This table holds about 80,000 clones, about 83% found once. The source is a man at least 80 years old with active or convalescent COVID-19. The rearrangement uses TRBV4-1 and TRBJ2-7; 9 nucleotides agree with TRBD1. The sequencing input was peripheral blood. DNA for the CDR3: TGCGCCAGCAGCCAAGGTGTGGTTTCTGGGACAGGGCACTACGAGCAGTACTTC. It specifies CASSQGVVSGTGHYEQYF.